Shown below are 6 T cell receptor beta chains from a single sample sequenced in a study of cytomegalovirus exposure and HLA in healthy donors. Primers for the PCR totalled 60 Vbeta and 13 Jbeta. Method: immunoSEQ multiplex PCR; TCRdb's copy keeps in-frame clones and lacks some. The table shows 200,000 to 300,000 clones, with around 80% occurring only once. The specimen sequenced was PBMCs. These receptors came from a woman aged 40 to 49 in good health and CMV-seropositive.

The chain couples TRBV11-2 to TRBJ1-1; unclear D gene. Trimming removed 0 bases from V and 0 bases from J, with 2 bases in between. Germline V lookup: CDR1 SGHAT, CDR2 FQNNGV. The CDR3 contains 13 residues. For the CDR3, the DNA is TGTGCCAGCAGCTTAGATATGAACACTGAAGCTTTCTTT. Its translation is CASSLDMNTEAFF.

V usage is TRBV5-1 and J usage is TRBJ1-2, with D tentatively TRBD1 (5 bases). In germline, CDR1 is SGHRS, CDR2 YFSETQ. CDR3 length equals 16 residues. V lost 1 base to trimming and J lost 7 bases, with 20 bases between them. CDR3 sequence: CASSLRFSGGETGYTF. CDR3 coding DNA: TGCGCCAGCAGCTTGAGGTTTAGCGGGGGGGAAACTGGCTACACCTTC. The whole variable domain, filled in from reference TRBV5-1 and TRBJ1-2, reads KAGVTQTPRYLIKTRGQQVTLSCSPISGHRSVSWYQQTPGQGLQFLFEYFSETQRNKGNFPGRFSGRQFSNSRSEMNVSTLELGDSALYLCASSLRFSGGETGYTFGSGTRLTVV.

The chain recombines TRBV6-6 with TRBJ1-6; a possible D gene is TRBD1 (6 bases). Trimming removed 6 bases from V and 6 bases from J, with 15 bases in between. The CDR3 spans 15 residues. CDR1 and CDR2 (germline): MNHNY, SVGAGI (reference sequence). CDR3: CASSLGQTANSPLHF. For the CDR3, the DNA is TGTGCCAGCAGCCTCGGACAGACCGCTAATTCACCCCTCCACTTT.

The chain couples TRBV5-1 to TRBJ2-2; TRBD1 is a possible D gene (5 bases). Trimming took off 4 bases at V and 4 bases at J, with 14 bases between the two ends. From germline, CDR1 is SGHRS and CDR2 YFSETQ. This CDR3 is built from 15 residues. For the CDR3, the DNA is TGCGCCAGCAGCATTGGACACATGAGCACCGGGGAGCTGTTTTTT. It yields the protein CASSIGHMSTGELFF.

J is TRBJ1-4 and V is TRBV15, with TRBD1 as a possible D gene (5 bases). The CDR3 is 14 amino acids. Germline lookup yields CDR1 LNHNV and CDR2 YYDKDF (reference sequence). V was clipped by 2 bases and J by 8 bases, with 12 bases between them. The CDR3 region is CATSRSAGREKLFF. Here the CDR3 DNA reads TGTGCCACCAGCAGATCAGCGGGACGCGAAAAACTGTTTTTT.

J is TRBJ2-3 and V is TRBV11-3; D is perhaps TRBD1 (5 bases). Germline V gives CDR1 SGHNT, CDR2 YENEEA. Deletions cut 3 bases from V and 12 bases from J, with 13 bases between. The CDR3 consists of 12 residues. The CDR3 loop is CASSLGQVHQYF. The CDR3 DNA sequence: TGTGCCAGCAGCTTGGGGCAGGTCCACCAGTATTTT.